A single sample gave rise to the 32 T cell receptor beta chains below, sequenced in a study of beta chain features in type 1 diabetes. As every portion of the isolated RNA was reverse transcribed, the sequencing read expressed TCRB transcripts. Clones were read by immunoSEQ multiplex PCR, and TCRdb kept only the in-frame ones, dropping some. The data contain about 40,000 clones, over 45% of them singletons. Sequenced material: central memory CD4+ T cells from blood. The source is a woman under 30 in good health.

The V call is TRBV30, the J call TRBJ1-2; D is uncertain. The V gene's germline CDR1 is GTSNPN and CDR2 SVGIG (reference sequence). CDR3 length equals 13 residues. With 4 bases removed from V and 2 bases from J, the gap between germline ends came to 11 bases. CDR3 region: CAWNSPPNYGYTF. The CDR3, as DNA: TGTGCCTGGAATTCTCCCCCGAACTATGGCTACACCTTC.

This CDR3 reads CASSFRTGSMNTEAFF. The CDR3 coding sequence is TGCGCCAGCAGCTTTAGGACAGGGTCGATGAACACTGAAGCTTTCTTT. This chain uses TRBV10-2 with TRBJ1-1; 8 bases fit TRBD1. After removal of 6 bases from V and 0 bases from J, the junction contained 9 bases not matched to a gene. Germline V gene data show CDR1 as WSHSY and CDR2 as SAAADI. The CDR3 consists of 16 residues.

The chain joins TRBV6-5 to TRBJ1-1, with D perhaps TRBD1 (5 bases). Trimming removed 0 bases from V and 3 bases from J, with 14 bases in between. The CDR3 totals 16 residues. CDR1 MNHEY and CDR2 SVGAGI come from the germline V gene. The CDR3: CASSYSVSRQHTEAFF. The CDR3 DNA reads TGTGCCAGCAGTTACTCGGTATCGCGACAGCACACTGAAGCTTTCTTT.

This rearrangement joins TRBV15 to TRBJ2-1; no definite D call. From germline, CDR1 is LNHNV and CDR2 YYDKDF (reference sequence). V dropped 0 bases and J dropped 2 bases, with 8 bases sitting between them. The CDR3 sequence is 15 residues long. For the CDR3, the DNA is TGTGCCACCAGCAGAGATTCGCAGGCCTACAATGAGCAGTTCTTC. The encoded protein is CATSRDSQAYNEQFF.

V usage is TRBV30 and J usage is TRBJ2-7, with 11 bases fitting TRBD2. Unmatched junction bases numbered 16, after V lost 5 bases and J lost 4 bases. This CDR3 has 17 amino acids. The germline V gene has CDR1 GTSNPN and CDR2 SVGIG (reference sequence). Here the CDR3 reads CAWAGTSGFMPLYEQYF. CDR3 coding DNA: TGTGCCTGGGCCGGGACTAGCGGTTTCATGCCCCTTTACGAGCAGTACTTC. The variable domain in full, with the rest retrieved from reference TRBV30 and TRBJ2-7, is SQTIHQWPATLVQPVGSPLSLECTVEGTSNPNLYWYRQAAGRGLQLLFYSVGIGQISSEVPQNLSASRPQDRQFILSSKKLLLSDSGFYLCAWAGTSGFMPLYEQYFGPGTRLTVT.

This clone was picked up a small number of times. This sequence joins TRBV7-9 and TRBJ2-5; possibly TRBD2 for D (5 bases). The V end lost 0 bases, the J end lost 4 bases, and 12 bases lay between the germline ends. Looked up from germline, CDR1 is SEHNR and CDR2 is FQNEAQ (reference sequence). The length of the CDR3 is 15 residues. The CDR3 DNA reads as TGTGCCAGCAGCTTAGCGCCCGGGAAAAGAGAGACCCAGTACTTC. Amino acids: CASSLAPGKRETQYF.

This clone was detected a few times. The chain employs TRBV7-2 and TRBJ2-2; D is ambiguous. The germline V gene has CDR1 SGHTA and CDR2 FQGNSA. V was clipped by 4 bases and J by 0 bases, with 9 bases between them. This CDR3 comprises 15 residues. The DNA for the CDR3 is TGTGCCAGCAGCTGGAAACAGTCGAACACCGGGGAGCTGTTTTTT. This gives the protein CASSWKQSNTGELFF.

The genes are TRBV4-1 and TRBJ1-6; possibly TRBD1 for D (6 bases). This CDR3 spans 16 amino acids. V was trimmed by 0 bases and J by 7 bases, leaving 13 bases between them. Germline CDR1 reads MGHRA; CDR2 reads YSYEKL. CDR3 sequence: CASSQDIGGLNSPLHF. In nucleotides, the CDR3 is TGCGCCAGCAGCCAAGACATAGGGGGTTTAAATTCACCCCTCCACTTT.

The genes are TRBV2 and TRBJ2-1, with 12 positions matching TRBD2. Germline CDR1 reads SNHLY; CDR2 reads FYNNEI. This CDR3 spans 16 amino acids. Trimming cost V 6 bases and J 5 bases; bases outside gene matches: 8. The DNA of the CDR3 is TGTGCCAGCAGCCGACTAGCGGGAGAGGGGAACAATGAGCAGTTCTTC. Translated: CASSRLAGEGNNEQFF.

The chain joins TRBV19 to TRBJ2-5; TRBD2 agrees at 12 bases. Unmatched junction bases numbered 11, after V lost 4 bases and J lost 5 bases. The length of the CDR3 is 17 residues. Per germline, CDR1 LNHDA and CDR2 SQIVND (reference sequence). Here the CDR3 DNA reads TGTGCCAGTAGTAGGGGCCGAGGACTAGCGGGAACGGAGACCCAGTACTTC. Translating it yields CASSRGRGLAGTETQYF.

This clone has just a few counts. V and J are TRBV27 and TRBJ1-2, with D possibly TRBD1 on 6 matching bases. Germline lookup yields CDR1 MNHEY and CDR2 SMNVEV (reference sequence). This CDR3 is 14 amino acids long. Trimming shortened V by 5 bases and J by 2 bases, and 12 bases separated the two germline ends. For the CDR3, the DNA is TGTGCCAGCAGTGGGGGCGGACGGAACTATGGCTACACCTTC. It translates to CASSGGGRNYGYTF.

The chain recombines TRBV6-4 with TRBJ2-3, with 8 bases matching TRBD2. The V segment lost 2 bases and the J segment 5 bases; nucleotides outside the gene matches: 9. Germline V lookup: CDR1 MRHNA, CDR2 SNTAGT. This CDR3 is built from 16 residues. CDR3 amino acids: CASSDEAGAKLDTQYF. As DNA, the CDR3 is TGTGCCAGCAGTGACGAAGCGGGGGCCAAATTAGATACGCAGTATTTT.

This chain links TRBV9 with TRBJ1-5, with a weak D call TRBD1 (6 bases). This CDR3 spans 15 amino acids. In germline, CDR1 is SGDLS, CDR2 YYNGEE. Trimming cost V 0 bases and J 4 bases, with 11 bases left between them. CDR3 DNA sequence: TGTGCCAGCAGCGTAGCAGCAGGGGTGAATCAGCCCCAGCATTTT. It codes for CASSVAAGVNQPQHF.

This clone was picked up a small number of times. This rearrangement joins TRBV19 to TRBJ1-1, with D possibly being TRBD1 (5 bases). CDR3 length: 14 amino acids. V was trimmed by 1 base and J by 5 bases, leaving 11 bases between them. The V gene's germline CDR1 is LNHDA and CDR2 SQIVND (reference sequence). In nucleotides, the CDR3 is TGTGCCAGTAGTATAGTATTAGGACAAACTGAAGCTTTCTTT. Its translation: CASSIVLGQTEAFF.

The chain links TRBV2 to TRBJ2-5, with 9 bases matching TRBD2. From germline, CDR1 is SNHLY and CDR2 FYNNEI. With 6 bases clipped from V and 5 bases from J, the junction kept 4 bases outside the gene matches. CDR3 length: 13 residues. This CDR3 reads CASRVAGVETQYF. CDR3 coding DNA: TGTGCCAGCAGGGTAGCGGGAGTCGAGACCCAGTACTTC.

Only a few counts were recorded for this clone. The rearrangement uses TRBV10-3 and TRBJ1-1; 8 bases match TRBD1. The CDR3 runs to 15 residues. V gave up 2 bases and J gave up 1 base; unmatched junction bases: 3. Germline assignment: CDR1 ENHRY and CDR2 SYGVKD. The CDR3 region is CAISEPGQENTEAFF. CDR3 coding DNA: TGTGCCATCAGTGAGCCGGGACAGGAGAACACTGAAGCTTTCTTT.

This chain links TRBV5-1 with TRBJ1-2; TRBD1 might be the D (5 bases). In germline, CDR1 is SGHRS, CDR2 YFSETQ. Trimming shortened V by 0 bases and J by 8 bases, and 14 bases separated the two germline ends. The CDR3 runs 14 residues. DNA for the CDR3: TGCGCCAGCAGCTTGGTCCCGACAGTGTGGGGCTACACCTTC. Its protein is CASSLVPTVWGYTF. The variable domain in full, with the rest retrieved from reference TRBV5-1 and TRBJ1-2, is KAGVTQTPRYLIKTRGQQVTLSCSPISGHRSVSWYQQTPGQGLQFLFEYFSETQRNKGNFPGRFSGRQFSNSRSEMNVSTLELGDSALYLCASSLVPTVWGYTFGSGTRLTVV.

This chain joins TRBV6-1 and TRBJ2-3, with TRBD2 as a possible D gene (6 bases). This CDR3 region has 15 residues. V shed 3 bases and J shed 3 bases, with 13 bases lying between them. CDR1 MNHNS and CDR2 SASEGT come from the germline V gene. The CDR3 DNA reads as TGTGCCAGCAGTGAGATCTCCGGGAGAACAGATACGCAGTATTTT. This gives the protein CASSEISGRTDTQYF.

This clone has just a few counts. This chain joins TRBV6-5 and TRBJ1-1, with D hard to call. Germline V CDR1 and CDR2: MNHEY, SVGAGI. The CDR3 sequence is 11 residues long. Trimming pared 6 bases from V and 1 base from J, leaving 3 bases between. For the CDR3, the DNA is TGTGCCAGCAGCTGGAACACTGAAGCTTTCTTT. It translates to CASSWNTEAFF.

V gene TRBV9 combines with J gene TRBJ2-1, with TRBD2 identical over 8 bases. The junction had 10 bases not matched to a gene; V was cut back by 2 bases and J by 6 bases. The CDR3 totals 16 residues. Per germline, CDR1 SGDLS and CDR2 YYNGEE. Here the CDR3 reads CASSVSAGVIVNEQFF. CDR3 sequence (DNA): TGTGCCAGCAGCGTCTCAGCGGGAGTCATAGTCAATGAGCAGTTCTTC. Full variable domain (missing parts from reference TRBV9 and TRBJ2-1): DSGVTQTPKHLITATGQRVTLRCSPRSGDLSVYWYQQSLDQGLQFLIQYYNGEERAKGNILERFSAQQFPDLHSELNLSSLELGDSALYFCASSVSAGVIVNEQFFGPGTRLTVL.

This clone turned up a few times. The V and J genes are TRBV6-5 and TRBJ2-7; D is unresolved. The germline gives CDR1 MNHEY, CDR2 SVGAGI. V lost 10 bases and J lost 0, with 10 bases in between. There are 12 residues in the CDR3. The CDR3 reads CATSTGSYEQYF. CDR3 DNA sequence: TGTGCCACCTCCACCGGCTCCTACGAGCAGTACTTC.

This clone turned up a few times. The V and J genes are TRBV5-1 and TRBJ1-4; D may be TRBD1 (6 bases). Germline CDR1 SGHRS, CDR2 YFSETQ. The V end was cut by 1 base, the J end by 8 bases, with 15 bases between. The CDR3 is 15 amino acids. The CDR3 DNA reads TGCGCCAGCAGCTTGTCACCAGGGGCTACGGAAAAACTGTTTTTT. The encoded protein is CASSLSPGATEKLFF.

The chain couples TRBV19 to TRBJ2-3; D is undetermined. V was pared by 4 bases and J by 3 bases, with 8 bases between. The CDR3 is 13 amino acids. CDR1 and CDR2 from the germline V gene are LNHDA and SQIVND (reference sequence). The CDR3 reads CASSTFGTDTQYF. In nucleotides, the CDR3 is TGTGCCAGTAGTACCTTCGGGACAGATACGCAGTATTTT.

About this clone itself: The junction departs from the called germline gene at one end, perhaps through a read error. This chain connects TRBV7-7 to TRBJ2-7; a possible D gene is TRBD1 (6 bases). The length of the CDR3 is 14 residues. In germline, CDR1 is SSHAT, CDR2 FNYEAQ (reference sequence). The CDR3: CASSQQGRTYEQYF. CDR3 sequence (DNA): TGTGCTAGCAGCCAACAGGGCCGGACCTACGAGCAGTACTTC.

This clone was seen a single time. This chain links TRBV5-1 with TRBJ1-6, with D unresolved. Germline CDR1 is SGHRS and CDR2 is YFSETQ. The CDR3 spans 13 residues. The germline V and J ends were trimmed by 4 bases and 11 bases, with 13 bases remaining between them. CDR3: CASSRDTSTPLHF. The CDR3 DNA follows: TGCGCCAGCAGCCGGGATACTTCCACACCCCTCCACTTT.

The chain couples TRBV11-2 to TRBJ2-3; TRBD1 is a possible D gene (5 bases). Germline CDR1 is SGHAT and CDR2 is FQNNGV. This CDR3 is 16 amino acids long. Trimming took 5 bases from V and 1 from J, leaving 16 bases between them. The CDR3 DNA is TGTGCCAGCAGCACCATGGGGCAGGGCGGCACAGATACGCAGTATTTT. It yields the protein CASSTMGQGGTDTQYF. Variable domain in full (rest from reference TRBV11-2 and TRBJ2-3): EAGVAQSPRYKIIEKRQSVAFWCNPISGHATLYWYQQILGQGPKLLIQFQNNGVVDDSQLPKDRFSAERLKGVDSTLKIQPAKLEDSAVYLCASSTMGQGGTDTQYFGPGTRLTVL.

The rearrangement uses TRBV4-1 and TRBJ1-2; 9 bases map to TRBD1. The CDR3 consists of 14 residues. The germline V gene encodes CDR1 MGHRA and CDR2 YSYEKL. The V segment lost 1 base and the J segment 6 bases; nucleotides outside the gene matches: 3. CDR3 sequence reads: CASSQGQGVDGYTF. The CDR3 nucleotides are TGCGCCAGCAGCCAAGGACAGGGGGTGGATGGCTACACCTTC.

The chain carries TRBV12-5 and TRBJ2-3; no clear D. This CDR3 region has 14 residues. Trimming took off 1 base at V and 2 bases at J, with 7 bases between the two ends. Per germline, CDR1 LGHNT and CDR2 FRNRAP. CDR3 protein: CASGLGQNTDTQYF. The CDR3 DNA sequence: TGTGCTAGTGGTTTGGGACAAAACACAGATACGCAGTATTTT.

V and J are TRBV4-1 and TRBJ2-7, with D perhaps TRBD2 (5 bases). V was pared by 8 bases and J by 7 bases, with 24 bases between. The germline gives CDR1 MGHRA, CDR2 YSYEKL. The CDR3 is 15 residues long. The CDR3 bases are TGCGCCAGCGGGATGCAGAGGACTGCTTCTCGGGAGCAGTACTTC. Translated, it gives CASGMQRTASREQYF.

The chain is built from TRBV2 and TRBJ1-1; TRBD1 matches at 8 bases. Germline CDR1 reads SNHLY; CDR2 reads FYNNEI. The CDR3 runs to 16 residues. V lost 6 bases, J lost 0 bases, and 9 bases stayed unmatched. The CDR3, as DNA: TGTGCCAGCAGCGATCGACAGGGGATTATGAACACTGAAGCTTTCTTT. It yields the protein CASSDRQGIMNTEAFF.

V gene TRBV21-1 combines with J gene TRBJ1-2; TRBD1, the D gene given by the table, was not confirmed from the DNA. TRBV21-1 represents a pseudogene. The CDR3 has 15 residues. The CDR3 DNA follows: TGTGCCAGCACCCACCAGTGGGGGCAAGGCTATGGCTACACCTTC. As protein: CASTHQWGQGYGYTF.

This clone was found a few times. The rearrangement uses TRBV2 and TRBJ2-1, with 8 positions matching TRBD2. The CDR3 length is 15 residues. Germline V lookup: CDR1 SNHLY, CDR2 FYNNEI. Trimming took 9 bases from V and 6 from J; bases not matched to a gene: 13. The CDR3 loop is CARTVPGGPSNEQFF. The CDR3 coding sequence is TGTGCCAGGACGGTCCCGGGGGGGCCCTCCAATGAGCAGTTCTTC.